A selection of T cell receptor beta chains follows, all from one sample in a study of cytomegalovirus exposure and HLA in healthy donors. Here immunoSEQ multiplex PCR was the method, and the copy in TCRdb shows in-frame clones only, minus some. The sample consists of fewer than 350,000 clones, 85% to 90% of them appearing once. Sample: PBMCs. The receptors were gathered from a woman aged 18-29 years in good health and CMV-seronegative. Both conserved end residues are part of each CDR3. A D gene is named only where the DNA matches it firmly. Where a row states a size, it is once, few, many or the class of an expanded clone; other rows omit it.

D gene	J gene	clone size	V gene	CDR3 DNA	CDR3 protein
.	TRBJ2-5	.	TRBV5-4	TGTGCCAGCAGCCTGCCTGCAGTAGAGACCCAGTACTTC	CASSLPAVETQYF
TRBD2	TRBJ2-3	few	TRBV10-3	TGTGCCATCAGTTATAGCGGGAGGAGCACAGATACGCAGTATTTT	CAISYSGRSTDTQYF
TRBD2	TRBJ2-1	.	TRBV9	TGTGCCAGCAGCTTTGGGACTAGCTTTGCTGAGCAGTTCTTC	CASSFGTSFAEQFF
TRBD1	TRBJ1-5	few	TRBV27	TGTGCCAGCAGAGGACAGGGTAATCAGCCCCAGCATTTT	CASRGQGNQPQHF
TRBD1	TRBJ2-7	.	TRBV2	TGTGCCAGCAGTGACCCAGGGGGACGGGGAAGCTCCTACGAGCAGTACTTC	CASSDPGGRGSSYEQYF
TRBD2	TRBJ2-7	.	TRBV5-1	TGCGCCAGCAGCTTGGTAGCTAGCGGGAGCAGCTCCTACGAGCAGTACTTC	CASSLVASGSSSYEQYF
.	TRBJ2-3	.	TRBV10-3	TGTGCCATCGGGGAAGCGGAGGGCACAGATACGCAGTATTTT	CAIGEAEGTDTQYF
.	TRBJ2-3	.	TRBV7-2	TGTGCCAGCAGCTTTACTACCACAGATACGCAGTATTTT	CASSFTTTDTQYF
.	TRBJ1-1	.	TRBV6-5	TGTGCCAGCAGACGCCAGACAGGTGAAGCTTTCTTT	CASRRQTGEAFF
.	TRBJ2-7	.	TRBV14	TGTGCCAGCAGCCAAGAAAAACTAGCTACCCAATACGAGCAGTACTTC	CASSQEKLATQYEQYF
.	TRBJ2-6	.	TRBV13	TGTGCCAGCAGCTTAGTACGGTTGGGGGGATCTGGGGCCAACGTCCTGACTTTC	CASSLVRLGGSGANVLTF
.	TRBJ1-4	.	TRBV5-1	TGCGCCAGCAGCCTTAGTGGGTCGGGTGAAAAACTGTTTTTT	CASSLSGSGEKLFF
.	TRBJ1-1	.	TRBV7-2	TGTGCCAGCAGCTTAGCCTGGGGGGTGACTGAAGCTTTCTTT	CASSLAWGVTEAFF
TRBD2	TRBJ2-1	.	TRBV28	TGTGCCAGCAGTTCTAGCGGGGTTTCCTACAATGAGCAGTTCTTC	CASSSSGVSYNEQFF
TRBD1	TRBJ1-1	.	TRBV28	TGTGCCAGCACCTGGACAGGGAAAGAGGTTGAAGCTTTCTTT	CASTWTGKEVEAFF
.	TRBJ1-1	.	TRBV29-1	TGCAGCGTTGCGGGGGTAAGTGAAGCTTTCTTT	CSVAGVSEAFF
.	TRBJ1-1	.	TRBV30	TGTGCCTGGAGTTCAGTCCCAATTGAAGCTTTCTTT	CAWSSVPIEAFF
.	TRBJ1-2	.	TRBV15	TGTGCCACCAGCCTAGAGGCGGGGGTGAGGGGGGAAGGCTACACCTTC	CATSLEAGVRGEGYTF
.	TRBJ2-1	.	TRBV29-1	TGCAGCGTTTGGGAGAATGAGCAGTTCTTC	CSVWENEQFF
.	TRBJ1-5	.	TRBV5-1	TGCGCCAGCAGCTTGGAGGCAGGGGTGCAGCCCCAGCATTTT	CASSLEAGVQPQHF
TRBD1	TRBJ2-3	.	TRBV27	TGTGCCAGCAGTTTCACGTTGGGGACAGGGTTTTCAGATACGCAGTATTTT	CASSFTLGTGFSDTQYF
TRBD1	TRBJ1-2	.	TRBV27	TGTGCCAGCAGTTTACTGGGGACAGGGGATGCAAGCTATGGCTACACCTTC	CASSLLGTGDASYGYTF
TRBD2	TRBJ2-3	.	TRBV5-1	TGCGCCAGCAGCTCGGGACTAGCGGGGAGGTCCTTCACAGATACGCAGTATTTT	CASSSGLAGRSFTDTQYF
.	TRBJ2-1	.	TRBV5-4	TGTGCCAGCAGCTTCCCACAGGGCAATGAGCAGTTCTTC	CASSFPQGNEQFF
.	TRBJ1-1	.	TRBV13	TGTGCCAGCAGCAAACAGCCTTGGTTGAACACTGAAGCTTTCTTT	CASSKQPWLNTEAFF
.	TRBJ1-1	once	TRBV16	TGTGCCAGCAGCCGGACATCTTACACTGAAGCTTTCTTT	CASSRTSYTEAFF
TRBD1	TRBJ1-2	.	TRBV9	TGTGCCAGCAGCGTAGATATCGGACAGGGGCTCTATGGCTACACCTTC	CASSVDIGQGLYGYTF
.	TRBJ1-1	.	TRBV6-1	TGTGCCAGCAGTGAAGCCCGTCCGGGGTTGAACACTGAAGCTTTCTTT	CASSEARPGLNTEAFF
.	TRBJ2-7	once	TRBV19	TGTGCCAGTAGTATAGCGGCTAGCTACGAGCAGTACTTC	CASSIAASYEQYF
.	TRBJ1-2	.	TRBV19	TGTGCCAGTAGTATGAGGAACATCGCCTATGGCTACACCTTC	CASSMRNIAYGYTF
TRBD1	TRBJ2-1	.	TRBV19	TGTGCCAGTAGTAAAGTGGGGACAGGAGGGTTCGATGAGCAGTTCTTC	CASSKVGTGGFDEQFF
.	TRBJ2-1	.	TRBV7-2	TGTGCCAGCAGCTTAGAGGCGGTGGGCTCCTACAATGAGCAGTTCTTC	CASSLEAVGSYNEQFF
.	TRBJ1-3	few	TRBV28	TGTGCCAGCAGTTCGACAGGAACTGGAAACACCATATATTTT	CASSSTGTGNTIYF
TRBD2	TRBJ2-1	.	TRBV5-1	TGCGCCAGCAGCCCCCGGTCTAGGACTAGCGGTAACAATGAGCAGTTCTTC	CASSPRSRTSGNNEQFF
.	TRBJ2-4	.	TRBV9	TGTGCCAGCAGCGTAGGCCCCTGGACACAAGCCAAAAACATTCAGTACTTC	CASSVGPWTQAKNIQYF
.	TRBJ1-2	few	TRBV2	TGTGCCAGCAGGACCGATACTAATGGCTACACCTTC	CASRTDTNGYTF
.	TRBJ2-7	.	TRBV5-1	TGCGCCAGCAGCTCCTACCAACAGGGATCCCACGAGCAGTACTTC	CASSSYQQGSHEQYF
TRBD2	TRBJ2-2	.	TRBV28	TGTGCCAGCAGACGACTAGCGGATAACACCGGGGAGCTGTTTTTT	CASRRLADNTGELFF
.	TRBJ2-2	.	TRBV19	TGTGCCAGTAGCATAGGCGGGAACACCGGGGAGCTGTTTTTT	CASSIGGNTGELFF
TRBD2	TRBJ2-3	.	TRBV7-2	TGTGCCAGCAGCCCCAAAGCGGGACCAGATACGCAGTATTTT	CASSPKAGPDTQYF
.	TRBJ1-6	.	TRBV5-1	TGCGCCAGCAGCTTGGAGGGCATCGAAACGGGGTCACCCCTCCACTTT	CASSLEGIETGSPLHF
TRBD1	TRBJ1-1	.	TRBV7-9	TGTGCCAGCAGCTTAGAAGCGCGACAGGGGGCTGGCACTGAAGCTTTCTTT	CASSLEARQGAGTEAFF
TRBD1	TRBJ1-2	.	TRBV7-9	TGTGCCAGCAGCTACAGGGGCCTCTTATATGGCTACACCTTC	CASSYRGLLYGYTF
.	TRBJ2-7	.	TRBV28	TGTGCCAGCAGCCCGCAGGAGGACGAGCAGTACTTC	CASSPQEDEQYF
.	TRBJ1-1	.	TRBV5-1	TGCGCCAGCAGCTTACAGGGTACGATGAACACTGAAGCTTTCTTT	CASSLQGTMNTEAFF
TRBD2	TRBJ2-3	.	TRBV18	TGTGCCAGCTCCCCCCTAGCGGGAGTATCAGATACGCAGTATTTT	CASSPLAGVSDTQYF
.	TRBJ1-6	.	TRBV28	TGTGCCAGCAGTGTACAGGAGTATAATTCACCCCTCCACTTT	CASSVQEYNSPLHF
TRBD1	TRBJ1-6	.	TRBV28	TGTGCCAGCAGTTTATATACAGGGGGTAATTCACCCCTCCACTTT	CASSLYTGGNSPLHF
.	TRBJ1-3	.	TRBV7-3	TGTGCCAGCAGCTTAATGGCCGACTCTGGAAACACCATATATTTT	CASSLMADSGNTIYF
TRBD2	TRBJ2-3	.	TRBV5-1	TGCGCCAGCAGCTTGTCAGGTAGCGGGAGGGCCGCAGATACGCAGTATTTT	CASSLSGSGRAADTQYF
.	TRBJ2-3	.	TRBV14	TGTGCCAGCAAGATGGGAGGCTCCCCCACAGATACGCAGTATTTT	CASKMGGSPTDTQYF
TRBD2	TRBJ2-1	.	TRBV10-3	TGTGCCATCAGTGCCGGGGGGGTCCGAGCGGATGAGCAGTTCTTC	CAISAGGVRADEQFF
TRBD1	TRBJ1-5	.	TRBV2	TGTGCCAGCAGGCCGACAGGGCTGGGACAGCCCCAGCATTTT	CASRPTGLGQPQHF
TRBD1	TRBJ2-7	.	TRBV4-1	TGCGCCAGCAGCTGGGGACAGGGGTCCTACGAGCAGTACTTC	CASSWGQGSYEQYF
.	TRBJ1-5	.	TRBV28	TGTGCCAGCACCCAGGAGGGCCAGCCCCAGCATTTT	CASTQEGQPQHF
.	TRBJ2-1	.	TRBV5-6	TGTGCCAGCAGCACATTACAGCAGGGGTCGGTCCTGAATGAGCAGTTCTTC	CASSTLQQGSVLNEQFF
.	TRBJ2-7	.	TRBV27	TGTGCCAGCAGTCGCGTATACCGGGACTTCCCCTACGAGCAGTACTTC	CASSRVYRDFPYEQYF